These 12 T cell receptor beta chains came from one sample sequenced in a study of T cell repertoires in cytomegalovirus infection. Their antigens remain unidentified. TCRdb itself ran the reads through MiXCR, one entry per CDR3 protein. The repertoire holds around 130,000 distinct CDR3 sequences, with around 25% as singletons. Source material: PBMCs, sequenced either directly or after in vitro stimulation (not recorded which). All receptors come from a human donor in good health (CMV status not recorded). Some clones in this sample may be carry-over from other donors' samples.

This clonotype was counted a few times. Written as DNA, the CDR3 is TGTGCCAGCAGTTCGGGACAAGTTCAGCCCCAGCATTTT. Protein sequence: CASSSGQVQPQHF. This chain joins TRBV28 and TRBJ1-5; tentatively, D is TRBD1 (6 bases). Deletions cut 4 bases from V and 6 bases from J, with 10 bases between. The V gene's germline CDR1 is MDHEN and CDR2 SYDVKM. The CDR3 is 13 residues long.

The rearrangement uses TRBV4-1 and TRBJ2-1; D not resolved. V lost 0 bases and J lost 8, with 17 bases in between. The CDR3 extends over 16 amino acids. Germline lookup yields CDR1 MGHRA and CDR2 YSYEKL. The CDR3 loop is CASSQDSGPVLDEQFF. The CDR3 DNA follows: TGCGCCAGCAGCCAAGATTCCGGACCGGTCTTGGATGAGCAGTTCTTC.

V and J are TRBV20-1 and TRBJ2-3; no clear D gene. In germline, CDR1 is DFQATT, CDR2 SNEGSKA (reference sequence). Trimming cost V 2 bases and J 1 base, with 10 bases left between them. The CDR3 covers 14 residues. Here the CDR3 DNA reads TGCAGTGCTAGACGCGGCGGAGGCACAGATACGCAGTATTTT. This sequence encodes CSARRGGGTDTQYF.

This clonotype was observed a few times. CDR3 protein: CASSAGSDTQYF. The CDR3, as DNA: TGTGCCAGCAGTGCGGGCTCAGATACGCAGTATTTT. The genes are TRBV6-5 and TRBJ2-3; D perhaps matches TRBD2 (5 bases). V lost 5 bases and J 4 bases, leaving 7 bases between the germline ends. Germline CDR1 reads MNHEY; CDR2 reads SVGAGI. This CDR3 spans 12 amino acids.

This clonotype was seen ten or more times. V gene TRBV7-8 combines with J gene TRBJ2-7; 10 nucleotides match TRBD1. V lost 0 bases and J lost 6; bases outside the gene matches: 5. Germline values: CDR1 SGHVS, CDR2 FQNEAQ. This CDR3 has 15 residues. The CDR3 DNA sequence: TGTGCCAGCAGCTTAGCGGAGACAGGGGGCTTCGAGCAGTACTTC. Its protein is CASSLAETGGFEQYF.

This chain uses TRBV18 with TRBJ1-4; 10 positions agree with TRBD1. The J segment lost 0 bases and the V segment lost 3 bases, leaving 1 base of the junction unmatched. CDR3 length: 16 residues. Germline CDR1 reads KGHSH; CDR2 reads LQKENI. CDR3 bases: TGTGCCAGCTCACCGGGACAGGGGTCAACTAATGAAAAACTGTTTTTT. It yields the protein CASSPGQGSTNEKLFF.

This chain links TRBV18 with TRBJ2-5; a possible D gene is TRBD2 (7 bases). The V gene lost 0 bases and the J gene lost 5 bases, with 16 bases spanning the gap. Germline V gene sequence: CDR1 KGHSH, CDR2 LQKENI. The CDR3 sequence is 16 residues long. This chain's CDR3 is CASSPPGAGVRETQYF. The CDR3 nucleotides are TGTGCCAGCTCACCACCGGGGGCGGGAGTACGTGAGACCCAGTACTTC.

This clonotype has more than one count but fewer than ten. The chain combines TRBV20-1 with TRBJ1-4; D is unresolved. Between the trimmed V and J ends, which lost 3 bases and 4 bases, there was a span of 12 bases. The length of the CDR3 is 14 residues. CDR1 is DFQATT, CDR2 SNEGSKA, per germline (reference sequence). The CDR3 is CSARAASLNEKLFF. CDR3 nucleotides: TGCAGTGCTAGGGCGGCCTCTCTTAATGAAAAACTGTTTTTT.

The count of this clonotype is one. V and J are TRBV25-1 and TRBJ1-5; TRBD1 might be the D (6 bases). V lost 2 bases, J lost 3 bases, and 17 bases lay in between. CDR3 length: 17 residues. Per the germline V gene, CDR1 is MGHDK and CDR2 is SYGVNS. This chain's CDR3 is CASSEIYRDRLNQPQHF. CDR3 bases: TGTGCCAGCAGTGAAATTTACAGGGACCGACTCAATCAGCCCCAGCATTTT.

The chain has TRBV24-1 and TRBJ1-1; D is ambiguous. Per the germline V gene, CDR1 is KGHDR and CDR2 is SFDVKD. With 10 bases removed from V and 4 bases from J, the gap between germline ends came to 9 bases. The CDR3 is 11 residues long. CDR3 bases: TGTGCCACAGAGGGTGGCACTGAAGCTTTCTTT. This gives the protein CATEGGTEAFF.

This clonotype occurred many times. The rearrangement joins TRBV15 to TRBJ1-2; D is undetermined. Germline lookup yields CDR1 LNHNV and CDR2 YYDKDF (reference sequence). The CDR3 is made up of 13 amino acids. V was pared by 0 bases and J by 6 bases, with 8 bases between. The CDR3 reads CATSRDGRNGYTF. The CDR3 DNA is TGTGCCACCAGCAGAGATGGCCGGAATGGCTACACCTTC.

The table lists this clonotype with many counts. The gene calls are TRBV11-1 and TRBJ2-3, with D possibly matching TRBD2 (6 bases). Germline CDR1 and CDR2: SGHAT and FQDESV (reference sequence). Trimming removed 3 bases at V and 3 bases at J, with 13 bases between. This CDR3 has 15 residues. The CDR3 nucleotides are TGTGCCAGCAGCTTGAACGCGGGATCTACAGATACGCAGTATTTT. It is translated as CASSLNAGSTDTQYF.